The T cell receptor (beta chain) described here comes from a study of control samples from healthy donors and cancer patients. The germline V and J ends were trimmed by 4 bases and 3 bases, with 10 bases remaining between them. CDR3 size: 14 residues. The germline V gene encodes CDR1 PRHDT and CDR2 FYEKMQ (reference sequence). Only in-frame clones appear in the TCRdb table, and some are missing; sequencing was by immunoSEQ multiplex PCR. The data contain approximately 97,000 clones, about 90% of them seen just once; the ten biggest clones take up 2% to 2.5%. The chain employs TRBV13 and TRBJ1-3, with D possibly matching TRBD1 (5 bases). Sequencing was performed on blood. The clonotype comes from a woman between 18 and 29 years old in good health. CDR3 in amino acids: CASSSRVIGNTIYF. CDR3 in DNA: TGTGCCAGCAGCTCCAGGGTAATTGGAAACACCATATATTTT. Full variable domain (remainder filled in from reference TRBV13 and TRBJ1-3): AAGVIQSPRHLIKEKRETATLKCYPIPRHDTVYWYQQGPGQDPQFLISFYEKMQSDKGSIPDRFSAQQFSDYHSELNMSSLELGDSALYFCASSSRVIGNTIYFGEGSWLTVV.